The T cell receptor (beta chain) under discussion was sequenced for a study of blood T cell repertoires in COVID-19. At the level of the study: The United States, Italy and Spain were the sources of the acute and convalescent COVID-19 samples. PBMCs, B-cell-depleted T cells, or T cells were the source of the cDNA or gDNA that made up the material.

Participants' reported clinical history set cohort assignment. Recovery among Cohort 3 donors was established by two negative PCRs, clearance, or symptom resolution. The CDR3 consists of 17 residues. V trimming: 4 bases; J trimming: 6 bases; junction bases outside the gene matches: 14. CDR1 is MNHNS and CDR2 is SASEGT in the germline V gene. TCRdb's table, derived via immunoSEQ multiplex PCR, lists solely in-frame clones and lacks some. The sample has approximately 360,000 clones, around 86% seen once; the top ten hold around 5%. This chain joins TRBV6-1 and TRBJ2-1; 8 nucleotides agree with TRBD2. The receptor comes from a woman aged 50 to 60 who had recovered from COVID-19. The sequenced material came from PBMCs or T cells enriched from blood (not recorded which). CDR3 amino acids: CASSGLGVSGMGNEQFF. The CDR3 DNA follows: TGTGCCAGCAGTGGTCTGGGGGTTAGCGGGATGGGCAATGAGCAGTTCTTC.